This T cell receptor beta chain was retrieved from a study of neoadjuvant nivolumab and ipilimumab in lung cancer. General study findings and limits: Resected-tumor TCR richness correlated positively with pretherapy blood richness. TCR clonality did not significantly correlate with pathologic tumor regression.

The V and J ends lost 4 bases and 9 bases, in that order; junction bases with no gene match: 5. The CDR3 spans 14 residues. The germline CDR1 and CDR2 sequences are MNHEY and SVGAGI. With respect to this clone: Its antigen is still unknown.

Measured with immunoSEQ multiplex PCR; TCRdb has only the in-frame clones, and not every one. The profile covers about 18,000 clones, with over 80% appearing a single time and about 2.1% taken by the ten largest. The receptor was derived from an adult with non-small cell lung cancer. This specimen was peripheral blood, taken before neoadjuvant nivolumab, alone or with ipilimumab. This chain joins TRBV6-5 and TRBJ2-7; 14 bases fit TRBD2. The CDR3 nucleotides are TGTGCCAGCAGTTCTGGGACTAGCGGGAGAGGGCAGTACTTC. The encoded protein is CASSSGTSGRGQYF.